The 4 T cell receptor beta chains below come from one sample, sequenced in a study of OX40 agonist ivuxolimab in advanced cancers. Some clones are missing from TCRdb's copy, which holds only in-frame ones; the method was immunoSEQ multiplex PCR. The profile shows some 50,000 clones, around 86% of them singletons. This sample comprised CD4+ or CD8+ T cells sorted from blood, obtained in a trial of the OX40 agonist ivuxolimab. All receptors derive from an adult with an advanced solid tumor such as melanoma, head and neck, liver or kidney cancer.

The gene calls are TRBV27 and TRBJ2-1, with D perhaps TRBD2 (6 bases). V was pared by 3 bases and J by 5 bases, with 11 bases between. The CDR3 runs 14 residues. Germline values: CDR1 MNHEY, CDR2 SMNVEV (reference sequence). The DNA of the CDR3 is TGTGCCAGCAGTTTGGCGGGACCGCACAATGAGCAGTTCTTC. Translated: CASSLAGPHNEQFF.

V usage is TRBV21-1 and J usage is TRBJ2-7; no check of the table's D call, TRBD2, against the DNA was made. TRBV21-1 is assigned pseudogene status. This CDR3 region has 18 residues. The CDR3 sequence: CASSKVIPSGGGEDEQYV. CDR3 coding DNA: TGTGCCAGCAGCAAAGTAATCCCTTCCGGCGGGGGAGAGGACGAGCAGTACGTC.

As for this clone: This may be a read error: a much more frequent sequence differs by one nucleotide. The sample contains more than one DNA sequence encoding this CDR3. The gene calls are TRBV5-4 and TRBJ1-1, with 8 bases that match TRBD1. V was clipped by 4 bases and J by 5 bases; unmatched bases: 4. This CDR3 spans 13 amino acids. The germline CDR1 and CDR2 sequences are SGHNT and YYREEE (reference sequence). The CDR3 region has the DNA TGTGCCAGCAGCCAGGGGGCGTGGACTGAAGCTTTCTTT. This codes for CASSQGAWTEAFF.

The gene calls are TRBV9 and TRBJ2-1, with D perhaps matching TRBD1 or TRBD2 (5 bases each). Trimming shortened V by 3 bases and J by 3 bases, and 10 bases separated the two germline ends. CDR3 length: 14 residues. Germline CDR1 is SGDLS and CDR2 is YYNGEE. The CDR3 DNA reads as TGTGCCAGCAGCGACCGGGACGTCTACAATGAGCAGTTCTTC. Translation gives CASSDRDVYNEQFF.